This T cell receptor beta chain was captured by sequencing in a study of spatial heterogeneity in lung cancer. Time point of the sample: sample taken at primary tumor resection. Whole RNA was taken from tumor, nontumor lung or frozen PBMC; it was then sequenced unsorted. TCRdb reanalysed the 5' RACE reads using MiXCR and keeps one entry per CDR3 protein. Of 95,000 or so distinct CDR3 sequences listed, 7.5% to 10% are singletons. The TCR comes from a male donor with early-stage non-small cell lung cancer. Source: PBMCs, taken at surgery.

For the CDR3, the DNA is TGCGCCAGCAGCCAAACTAGCGGGAGCTACGAGCAGTACTTC. It yields the protein CASSQTSGSYEQYF. J is TRBJ2-7 and V is TRBV5-1; 11 bases are shared with TRBD2. The CDR3 totals 14 residues. V lost 4 bases to trimming and J lost 3 bases; unmatched junction nucleotides: 3. Germline lookup yields CDR1 SGHRS and CDR2 YFSETQ.